One sample yielded the 12 T cell receptor beta chains listed below, sequenced in a study of long-term antiretroviral therapy in people with HIV (dated by TCRdb to the early 2020s). The immunoSEQ hsTCRB v3.0 assay was used at survey level resolution for TRB variable region sequencing. TCRdb's version of the immuneACCESS table is confined to in-frame rearrangements and falls short of the full clone set. An unresolved V gene accounts for under half of the shortfall where checked; the remainder is of unknown origin. Across this sample there are 32,000 or so clones, with around three quarters seen only once. Of the sample, roughly 7.1% falls within the top ten clones. This specimen was unsorted PBMCs, taken 2 years after starting antiretroviral therapy. These receptor sequences come from a woman aged 45-59 years with HIV.

The J gene is TRBJ2-3, the V gene TRBV7-2; 12 nucleotides line up with TRBD2. CDR3 length: 17 amino acids. J gave up 0 bases and V 5 bases, and 6 bases lay outside the gene matches. CDR1 and CDR2 (germline): SGHTA, FQGNSA. CDR3 amino acids: CASSPRTSGTSTDTQYF. In DNA, the CDR3 is TGTGCCAGCAGCCCCCGGACTAGCGGGACTAGCACAGATACGCAGTATTTT. The whole variable domain, filled in from reference TRBV7-2 and TRBJ2-3, reads GAGVSQSPSNKVTEKGKDVELRCDPISGHTALYWYRQSLGQGLEFLIYFQGNSAPDKSGLPSDRFSAERTGGSVSTLTIQRTQQEDSAVYLCASSPRTSGTSTDTQYFGPGTRLTVL.

This chain links TRBV6-1 with TRBJ2-7, with no clear D. V was shortened by 2 bases and J by 1 base, with 9 bases between the two germline ends. The germline V gene encodes CDR1 MNHNS and CDR2 SASEGT. The CDR3 has 14 residues. This CDR3 reads CASSESPWSYEQYV. The CDR3 DNA reads as TGTGCCAGCAGTGAATCCCCATGGTCCTACGAGCAGTACGTC.

The V call is TRBV6-4, the J call TRBJ2-2, with 10 bases lining up with TRBD2. The CDR3 runs 17 residues. V shed 8 bases and J 3 bases; nucleotides not matched to a gene: 12. The V gene's germline CDR1 is MRHNA and CDR2 SNTAGT. The CDR3 loop reads CASSLSSSGGYTGELFF. CDR3 bases: TGTGCCAGCTCCCTCTCTTCTAGCGGGGGATACACCGGGGAGCTGTTTTTT.

The chain couples TRBV11-3 to TRBJ2-7; the D gene is possibly TRBD1 (6 bases). The CDR3 has 14 residues. V lost 5 bases and J 3 bases, leaving 14 bases between the germline ends. The germline gives CDR1 SGHNT, CDR2 YENEEA. The DNA for the CDR3 is TGTGCCAGCAGCGCCAAGGGGGTGGACTACGAGCAGTACTTC. Its protein is CASSAKGVDYEQYF.

The chain joins TRBV4-1 to TRBJ2-5, with D possibly being TRBD1 or TRBD2 (6 bases each). Trimming took 1 base from V and 0 from J, leaving 12 bases between them. The V gene's germline CDR1 is MGHRA and CDR2 YSYEKL. This CDR3 is 16 amino acids long. The CDR3 here is CASSQGGASYQETQYF. CDR3 DNA sequence: TGCGCCAGCAGCCAAGGGGGGGCGAGTTACCAAGAGACCCAGTACTTC.

The table lists this clone with a few counts. The chain combines TRBV7-6 with TRBJ1-6; D not certain. The germline V gene has CDR1 SGHVS and CDR2 FNYEAQ. The germline V and J ends were trimmed by 6 bases and 18 bases, with 12 bases remaining between them. This CDR3 is 10 amino acids long. The CDR3 loop is CASRNGPDHF. The CDR3 DNA reads TGTGCCAGCAGAAACGGCCCGGACCACTTT. The full variable domain, its missing parts supplied by reference TRBV7-6 and TRBJ1-6, is GAGVSQSPRYKVTKRGQDVALRCDPISGHVSLYWYRQALGQGPEFLTYFNYEAQQDKSGLPNDRFSAERPEGSISTLTIQRTEQRDSAMYRCASRNGPDHFGNGTRLTVT.

The chain links TRBV27 to TRBJ2-3; 14 nucleotides align to TRBD2. The junction had 3 bases not matched to a gene; V was cut back by 5 bases and J by 5 bases. CDR1 is MNHEY and CDR2 is SMNVEV in the germline V gene (reference sequence). This CDR3 spans 15 amino acids. CDR3 sequence: CASSLGLAGGDTQYF. As DNA, the CDR3 is TGTGCCAGCAGTCTAGGACTAGCGGGGGGAGATACGCAGTATTTT.

This chain links TRBV7-8 with TRBJ1-2, with 10 bases fitting TRBD1. CDR3 size: 16 residues. J lost 4 bases, V lost 5 bases, and 10 bases had no gene match. Germline V gene data show CDR1 as SGHVS and CDR2 as FQNEAQ. CDR3 in amino acids: CASSPRQGASLYGYTF. CDR3 in DNA: TGTGCCAGCAGCCCGCGACAGGGGGCCTCACTCTATGGCTACACCTTC. Full variable domain (remainder filled in from reference TRBV7-8 and TRBJ1-2): GAGVSQSPRYKVAKRGQDVALRCDPISGHVSLFWYQQALGQGPEFLTYFQNEAQLDKSGLPSDRFFAERPEGSVSTLKIQRTQQEDSAVYLCASSPRQGASLYGYTFGSGTRLTVV.

V usage is TRBV6-1 and J usage is TRBJ1-5; perhaps TRBD1 as D (6 bases). The CDR3 totals 14 residues. Deletions cut 7 bases from V and 1 base from J, with 11 bases between. Germline V gives CDR1 MNHNS, CDR2 SASEGT. The CDR3 bases are TGTGCCAGCAACCCTACAGGGAGCAATCAGCCCCAGCATTTT. This encodes CASNPTGSNQPQHF.

Worth noting for this clone: Other DNA sequences in this specimen translate into the identical CDR3. V is TRBV2 and J is TRBJ1-1; D is ambiguous. This CDR3 contains 13 residues. The germline V gene encodes CDR1 SNHLY and CDR2 FYNNEI. The ends were cut back, 3 bases at V and 2 bases at J, with 7 bases in the middle. The CDR3 loop reads CASSEPGNTEAFF. The CDR3 nucleotides read TGTGCCAGCAGTGAGCCGGGTAACACTGAAGCTTTCTTT.

This chain joins TRBV30 and TRBJ1-3; 12 bases fit TRBD1. The CDR3 length is 14 residues. Germline CDR1 reads GTSNPN; CDR2 reads SVGIG (reference sequence). J lost 2 bases, V lost 5 bases, and 1 base had no gene match. The CDR3 sequence: CAWGTGGTGNTIYF. The CDR3, as DNA: TGTGCCTGGGGGACAGGGGGCACTGGAAACACCATATATTTT.

This chain links TRBV7-2 with TRBJ1-3; D perhaps matches TRBD1 (5 bases). V lost 2 bases and J lost 4, with 12 bases in between. The CDR3 covers 15 residues. Germline CDR1 is SGHTA and CDR2 is FQGNSA. In DNA, the CDR3 is TGTGCCAGCAGCTTATTGGCGGGGACCGGAAACACCATATATTTT. It is translated as CASSLLAGTGNTIYF. Full variable domain (rest looked up from reference TRBV7-2 and TRBJ1-3): GAGVSQSPSNKVTEKGKDVELRCDPISGHTALYWYRQSLGQGLEFLIYFQGNSAPDKSGLPSDRFSAERTGGSVSTLTIQRTQQEDSAVYLCASSLLAGTGNTIYFGEGSWLTVV.